The 23 T cell receptor beta chains listed next were all sequenced from one sample in a study of prognosis after radiotherapy for stage I lung cancer (dated by TCRdb to the early 2020s). The instrument given in TCRdb is Illumina HiSeq 3000. The TCR beta CDR3 region was amplified from genomic DNA by two rounds of multiplex PCR. In the first PCR round, primers specific to each TRBV and TRBJ gene were used, and the primer sequences were filed in Chinese patent CN105087789A. Starting from the raw public reads, TCRdb applied fastp trimming at Q25, assembled clones with MiXCR and retained in-frame beta chains. Duplicate CDR3 protein sequences are folded into a single record with the most common DNA and genes. Recorded for this sample are roughly 25,000 distinct CDR3 sequences; roughly 34% of them occurred a single time. Clones ranked in the top ten supply 62% of the sample. This sample comprised PBMCs, obtained before or after stereotactic body radiation therapy (not recorded which). The source of these receptors is a donor older than 45 with non-small cell lung cancer.

The sample holds many counts of this clonotype. This rearrangement joins TRBV7-3 to TRBJ2-7, with D tentatively TRBD2 (5 bases). The CDR3 loop spans 13 amino acids. Trimming removed 2 bases at V and 5 bases at J, with 10 bases between. Germline CDR1 and CDR2: SGHTA and FQGTGA. This CDR3 is CASSLEGINEQYF. DNA of the CDR3: TGTGCCAGCAGCTTAGAGGGTATCAACGAGCAGTACTTC.

This clonotype came up many times. V and J are TRBV4-3 and TRBJ2-3; possible D gene TRBD1, 7 bases. Trimming took 0 bases from V and 6 from J, leaving 13 bases between them. CDR3 size: 15 residues. Per germline, CDR1 LGHNA and CDR2 YSLEER. The CDR3 sequence: CASSQERRGRDTQYF. The DNA for the CDR3 is TGCGCCAGCAGCCAAGAGAGGAGGGGGCGGGATACGCAGTATTTT.

This clonotype was detected ten times or more. This chain connects TRBV20-1 to TRBJ2-2; TRBD2 matches 10 bases. From germline, CDR1 is DFQATT and CDR2 SNEGSKA (reference sequence). The junction had 4 bases not matched to a gene; V was cut back by 1 base and J by 2 bases. This CDR3 is 16 amino acids long. The CDR3 coding sequence is TGCAGTGCTAGAGGAGCGGGAGGGCAAAACACCGGGGAGCTGTTTTTT. It specifies CSARGAGGQNTGELFF.

There are many counts of this clonotype. The rearrangement links TRBV29-1 to TRBJ2-5; 8 nucleotides match TRBD1. Trimming removed 4 bases from V and 10 bases from J; junction bases left unmatched: 14. This CDR3 has 14 residues. Germline CDR1 and CDR2: SQVTM and ANQGSEA. The CDR3 here is CSVAETGVPGNQYF. DNA for the CDR3: TGCAGCGTTGCCGAGACAGGGGTCCCGGGAAACCAGTACTTC.

This clonotype has just one count. A far larger clone is a single base away, which makes a read error likely. The chain's CDR3 is CASSDGLAGADTQYF. The CDR3, as DNA: TGTGCCAGCAGTGATGGGCTAGCGGGAGCTGATACGCAGTATTTT. The gene calls are TRBV2 and TRBJ2-3; TRBD2 aligns across 10 bases. The CDR3 consists of 15 residues. Looked up from germline, CDR1 is SNHLY and CDR2 is FYNNEI. The V gene end was trimmed by 3 bases and the J gene end by 6 bases; junction bases not matched to a gene: 6.

The rearrangement joins TRBV28 to TRBJ2-3; unclear D gene. Trimming shortened V by 4 bases and J by 0 bases, and 8 bases separated the two germline ends. Germline V lookup: CDR1 MDHEN, CDR2 SYDVKM. There are 14 residues in the CDR3. The chain's CDR3 is CASSWGGSTDTQYF. Written as DNA, the CDR3 is TGTGCCAGCAGTTGGGGTGGAAGCACAGATACGCAGTATTTT. Filled out from reference TRBV28 and TRBJ2-3, the complete variable domain reads DVKVTQSSRYLVKRTGEKVFLECVQDMDHENMFWYRQDPGLGLRLIYFSYDVKMKEKGDIPEGYSVSREKKERFSLILESASTNQTSMYLCASSWGGSTDTQYFGPGTRLTVL.

In this sample, this clonotype turned up many times. The rearrangement uses TRBV30 and TRBJ2-1, with unresolved D. There are 13 residues in the CDR3. Germline V gene sequence: CDR1 GTSNPN, CDR2 SVGIG (reference sequence). The V gene lost 0 bases and the J gene lost 5 bases, with 8 bases spanning the gap. The CDR3 DNA follows: TGTGCCTGGAGTGTAATACGGGACAATGAGCAGTTCTTC. This sequence encodes CAWSVIRDNEQFF.

CDR3 amino acids: CSARDIKGGTVYEQYF. CDR3 in DNA: TGCAGTGCTAGAGATATTAAAGGGGGGACAGTATACGAGCAGTACTTC. The chain uses TRBV20-1 and TRBJ2-7, with D perhaps matching TRBD1 (7 bases). The germline V and J ends were trimmed by 0 bases and 4 bases, with 19 bases remaining between them. The CDR3 loop spans 16 amino acids. Germline CDR1 is DFQATT and CDR2 is SNEGSKA (reference sequence).

In DNA, the CDR3 is TGTGCCAGCGGCTACGGGAATGAGCAGTTCTTC. It encodes CASGYGNEQFF. The chain is built from TRBV6-1 and TRBJ2-1; no reliable D call. Trimming took 8 bases from V and 7 from J, leaving 9 bases between them. The germline V gene has CDR1 MNHNS and CDR2 SASEGT. This CDR3 is built from 11 residues.

This clonotype was counted at least ten times. V and J are TRBV27 and TRBJ2-1; 12 nucleotides agree with TRBD2. V lost 4 bases, J lost 8 bases, and 12 bases stayed unmatched. Germline V gene data show CDR1 as MNHEY and CDR2 as SMNVEV (reference sequence). There are 17 residues in the CDR3. The CDR3 here is CASSSVGLAGLVDEQFF. In DNA form, the CDR3 reads TGTGCCAGCAGTTCCGTAGGACTAGCGGGACTGGTAGATGAGCAGTTCTTC.

CDR3 coding DNA: TGCGCCAGCAGCACTGACATGGTGAGCACTGAAGCTTTCTTT. Amino acid sequence: CASSTDMVSTEAFF. The chain links TRBV5-1 to TRBJ1-1; D unclear. There are 14 residues in the CDR3. Germline lookup yields CDR1 SGHRS and CDR2 YFSETQ. Trimming removed 4 bases from V and 4 bases from J, with 14 bases in between.

This clonotype was counted many times. The chain couples TRBV29-1 to TRBJ2-7; TRBD2 matches 10 bases. The CDR3 is 14 amino acids. CDR1 is SQVTM, CDR2 ANQGSEA, per germline. Trimming removed 7 bases from V and 7 bases from J; junction bases left unmatched: 13. CDR3 amino acids: CSAKGVAGGGEQYF. Written as DNA, the CDR3 is TGCAGCGCCAAGGGGGTAGCGGGAGGTGGGGAGCAGTACTTC.

Of note for this clonotype: Germline and junction disagree at one end, which may indicate a read error. The chain carries TRBV28 and TRBJ1-2; D gene ambiguous. CDR1 and CDR2 (germline): MDHEN, SYDVKM. CDR3 length: 13 residues. The CDR3 nucleotides are TGTGCCAGCAGTTTAAGAGGAGGTTATGTCTACACCTTC. Protein sequence: CASSLRGGYVYTF.

This clonotype has a count of ten or more. V is TRBV5-1 and J is TRBJ2-2; D ambiguous. V lost 6 bases, J lost 6 bases, and 6 bases lay in between. Germline V CDR1 and CDR2: SGHRS, YFSETQ. The CDR3 contains 11 residues. CDR3 amino acids: CASKHAGELFF. For the CDR3, the DNA is TGCGCCAGCAAACACGCCGGGGAGCTGTTTTTT.

The rearrangement joins TRBV5-1 to TRBJ2-1; 10 bases line up with TRBD1. Germline CDR1 and CDR2: SGHRS and YFSETQ. The CDR3 has 14 amino acids. V shed 7 bases, J shed 6 bases, and the junction held 7 bases outside the gene matches. CDR3 protein: CASRDRGPGNEQFF. CDR3 DNA: TGCGCCAGCCGCGACAGGGGGCCGGGCAATGAGCAGTTCTTC. The full variable domain, in which reference TRBV5-1 and TRBJ2-1 provide the parts outside the CDR3, is KAGVTQTPRYLIKTRGQQVTLSCSPISGHRSVSWYQQTPGQGLQFLFEYFSETQRNKGNFPGRFSGRQFSNSRSEMNVSTLELGDSALYLCASRDRGPGNEQFFGPGTRLTVL.

This chain connects TRBV12-3 or TRBV12-4 to TRBJ2-3; TRBD2 matches at 14 bases. The CDR3 is 22 amino acids. V lost 5 bases, J lost 3 bases, and 22 bases stayed unmatched. CDR3: CASSLSGRPTGTSGSTTDTQYF. The CDR3 DNA sequence: TGTGCCAGCAGTCTAAGCGGGAGGCCCACCGGGACTAGCGGGAGTACGACAGATACGCAGTATTTT.

This rearrangement joins TRBV7-9 to TRBJ2-3; D gene uncertain. The germline V gene has CDR1 SEHNR and CDR2 FQNEAQ (reference sequence). Trimming removed 5 bases from V and 0 bases from J, with 12 bases in between. The CDR3 runs 15 residues. The CDR3 nucleotides read TGTGCCAGCAGCCCCCTGTTACTGAGCACAGATACGCAGTATTTT. Encoded protein: CASSPLLLSTDTQYF.

This clonotype was detected only a few times. This may stem from a read error, because a much larger clone lies one nucleotide away. The chain combines TRBV6-2 or TRBV6-3 with TRBJ1-1; D not resolved. This CDR3 is built from 13 residues. The V end lost 2 bases, the J end lost 5 bases, and 9 bases lay between the germline ends. Germline V gene sequence: CDR1 MNHEY, CDR2 SVGEGT. CDR3 sequence: CASSYLGSTEAFF. In DNA, the CDR3 is TGTGCCAGCAGTTACCTGGGGAGTACTGAAGCTTTCTTT.

This clonotype occurred many times. This chain uses TRBV19 with TRBJ1-5; D is possibly TRBD1 (6 bases). The ends were cut back, 3 bases at V and 8 bases at J, with 17 bases in the middle. Looked up from germline, CDR1 is LNHDA and CDR2 is SQIVND (reference sequence). The CDR3 runs 15 residues. The CDR3 here is CASSIIGDISEPQHF. As DNA, the CDR3 is TGTGCCAGTAGTATTATCGGGGACATCTCAGAGCCCCAGCATTTT.

To note about this clonotype: A much more abundant neighbour one base away suggests this may be a read error. The chain has TRBV18 and TRBJ2-7; a possible D gene is TRBD1 (6 bases). The CDR3 runs to 16 residues. Germline CDR1 KGHSH, CDR2 LQKENI. V was pared by 3 bases and J by 6 bases, with 21 bases between. The CDR3 sequence: CASSPIPKGVPREQYF. The CDR3 DNA sequence: TGTGCCAGCTCACCGATCCCGAAGGGGGTCCCGCGCGAGCAGTACTTC. Complete variable domain (other parts from reference TRBV18 and TRBJ2-7): NAGVMQNPRHLVRRRGQEARLRCSPMKGHSHVYWYRQLPEEGLKFMVYLQKENIIDESGMPKERFSAEFPKEGPSILRIQQVVRGDSAAYFCASSPIPKGVPREQYFGPGTRLTVT.

The V gene is TRBV6-5, the J gene TRBJ1-3; the D gene is possibly TRBD1 (5 bases). The CDR3 is 15 residues long. From germline, CDR1 is MNHEY and CDR2 SVGAGI. Trimming stripped 1 base from V and 4 bases from J, with 11 bases between. The CDR3 nucleotides are TGTGCCAGCAGTTACTGTGGGGCAAGAGGAAACACCATATATTTT. Translated: CASSYCGARGNTIYF.

This clonotype has a handful of counts. The V gene is TRBV7-2, the J gene TRBJ1-5; no clear D. Germline CDR1 is SGHTA and CDR2 is FQGNSA. Trimming shortened V by 5 bases and J by 5 bases, and 16 bases separated the two germline ends. This CDR3 has 15 residues. The CDR3 DNA is TGTGCCAGCAGCCCCAGAGTCGGATCCTATCAGCCCCAGCATTTT. It specifies CASSPRVGSYQPQHF.

Details on this clonotype: A much larger clone lies one base from this, so it may be a read error. The gene calls are TRBV18 and TRBJ2-2; D is undetermined. The CDR3 consists of 16 residues. Per the germline V gene, CDR1 is KGHSH and CDR2 is LQKENI. CDR3 sequence (DNA): TGTGTCAGCTCACCACCCTGGTCATTGGCCACCGGGGAGCTGTTTTTT. It encodes CVSSPPWSLATGELFF.